This T cell receptor beta chain was sequenced for a study of vaccination and CD4 T cells after COVID-19. Study in general: Samples after vaccination came a median about 72 days past dose two, ranging 14 to 241.

Treatment reported: roughly 10-day PBMC culture with coronavirus spike peptide pools or control peptides (ViraFEST assay). ViraFEST enlarged antigen-specific T cell populations with peptide pools and afterwards sequenced TCRs. In germline, CDR1 is MDHEN, CDR2 SYDVKM. This CDR3 contains 15 residues. Deletions cut 6 bases from V and 3 bases from J, with 17 bases between. At the Johns Hopkins FTIC core, DNA taken from cultured CD4+ T cells was sequenced by way of the Oncomine TCR Beta short-read assay. Extraction of genomic DNA was performed on cultured CD4+ T cells. A single record per CDR3 protein comes from TCRdb applying MiXCR to the PCR reads. Of over 10,000 distinct CDR3 sequences listed, roughly 60% are singletons. Notes on this clonotype: Antigen: not known.

This chain uses TRBV28 with TRBJ1-2, with unresolved D. The sample was CD4+ T cells from blood, cultured in vitro. The sequence came from a human donor who had recovered from COVID-19. CDR3 in amino acids: CASSIGPSLDYGYTF. The CDR3 DNA follows: TGTGCCAGCAGCATAGGGCCATCCTTGGACTATGGCTACACCTTC.